This paragraph reports one T cell receptor beta chain. Under the authors' procedure: Cell counts per sample came from amplifying reference gene primers. Measured with immunoSEQ multiplex PCR; TCRdb has only the in-frame clones, and not every one. Clonal size and the V and J genes are those of that table, whereas D and trimming came from the DNA. This sample has roughly 25,000 clones, with just over 85% found just once. J gave up 2 bases and V 2 bases, and 8 bases lay outside the gene matches. Per the germline V gene, CDR1 is LGHNA and CDR2 is YSLEER. This CDR3 is built from 17 residues. The record originates from a study of blood T cell repertoires in COVID-19. The wider study: There were acute and convalescent COVID-19 samples, and they came from the United States, Italy and Spain. Nucleic acid was either cDNA or gDNA, and it came from T cells, B-cell-depleted T cells, or PBMCs.

The sequenced material came from peripheral blood. The chain has TRBV4-3 and TRBJ2-7; 11 bases align to TRBD1. The sequence was obtained from a man in his 70s in a cohort sampled during active COVID-19. The CDR3 is CASSQQPPGQGAYEQYF. The DNA for the CDR3 is TGCGCCAGCAGCCAACAACCCCCGGGACAGGGGGCCTACGAGCAGTACTTC.